These 12 T cell receptor beta chains were sequenced from one sample in a study of T-cell reconstitution after alpha-beta-depleted transplantation in children. Preparation of the TCRbeta library involved a method that used unique molecular identifiers. TCRdb re-called the PCR reads through MiXCR, storing one row per CDR3 protein. The table lists 450,000 to 700,000 distinct CDR3 sequences, roughly a quarter of them singletons. The specimen comprised PBMCs, sampled before TCRalphabeta/CD19-depleted stem cell transplant. These receptors all stem from a boy less than two years old with Wiskott-Aldrich syndrome, due to receive a stem cell transplant.

The chain carries TRBV5-1 and TRBJ2-7, with 7 bases matching TRBD2. The V gene's germline CDR1 is SGHRS and CDR2 YFSETQ. V shed 8 bases and J 4 bases; nucleotides not matched to a gene: 6. The CDR3 length is 12 residues. CDR3 coding DNA: TGCGCCAGACGGGGGGTACCTTACGAGCAGTACTTC. Protein product: CARRGVPYEQYF.

The chain combines TRBV28 with TRBJ2-7; the D is unclear. CDR3 size: 15 residues. Trimming removed 2 bases from V and 1 base from J, with 12 bases in between. The germline V gene encodes CDR1 MDHEN and CDR2 SYDVKM. This CDR3 is CASSLIRRKSYEQYF. CDR3 nucleotides: TGTGCCAGCAGTTTAATCCGGCGGAAGTCCTACGAGCAGTACTTC.

The rearrangement joins TRBV20-1 to TRBJ2-3, with 9 bases matching TRBD1. This CDR3 is 20 amino acids long. Germline CDR1 and CDR2: DFQATT and SNEGSKA (reference sequence). Trimming cost V 1 base and J 4 bases; bases outside gene matches: 21. CDR3: CSARAPDRGGTFRFPDTQYF. The CDR3 DNA reads TGCAGTGCTAGAGCCCCGGACAGGGGTGGTACGTTTCGTTTTCCAGATACGCAGTATTTT.

In its sample, this clonotype was seen a few times. The J gene is TRBJ1-1, the V gene TRBV24-1; TRBD1 aligns across 7 bases. The V gene's germline CDR1 is KGHDR and CDR2 SFDVKD. V dropped 5 bases and J dropped 4; count of bases not matched to a gene: 3. This CDR3 contains 13 residues. The CDR3 sequence: CATSVAGGTEAFF. CDR3 nucleotide sequence: TGTGCCACCAGTGTCGCAGGGGGCACTGAAGCTTTCTTT.

In this sample, this clonotype turned up a few times. The chain combines TRBV7-6 with TRBJ1-1, with no clear D. The germline V gene encodes CDR1 SGHVS and CDR2 FNYEAQ. The CDR3 is made up of 13 amino acids. V lost 6 bases to trimming and J lost 1 base, with 9 bases between them. The chain's CDR3 is CASRDSPNTEAFF. CDR3 in DNA: TGTGCCAGCAGGGATAGCCCGAACACTGAAGCTTTCTTT.

In this sample, this clonotype turned up a few times. The chain couples TRBV20-1 to TRBJ2-5; 8 bases fit TRBD1. Germline V CDR1 and CDR2: DFQATT, SNEGSKA (reference sequence). The V and J ends lost 6 bases and 3 bases, in that order; junction bases with no gene match: 6. The CDR3 runs to 13 residues. The CDR3 DNA follows: TGCAGTGCCACGACAGGGGTTGAAGAGACCCAGTACTTC. As protein: CSATTGVEETQYF.

V is TRBV5-1 and J is TRBJ2-4; TRBD1 aligns across 9 bases. The V segment lost 4 bases and the J segment 5 bases; nucleotides outside the gene matches: 7. Germline V gene lookup returns CDR1 SGHRS and CDR2 YFSETQ. CDR3 length equals 15 residues. CDR3 protein: CASSLGDRDENIQYF. The CDR3 DNA reads TGCGCCAGCAGCCTGGGGGACAGGGACGAAAACATTCAGTACTTC.

V and J are TRBV12-3 or TRBV12-4 and TRBJ2-7; TRBD1 is a possible D gene (7 bases). V dropped 6 bases and J dropped 4 bases, with 13 bases sitting between them. The CDR3 is 13 amino acids. This CDR3 reads CASRLRGAYEQYF. The CDR3 nucleotides read TGTGCCAGCAGACTCAGGGGGGCATACGAGCAGTACTTC.

The chain is built from TRBV2 and TRBJ2-1; 9 bases line up with TRBD2. V dropped 4 bases and J dropped 15; count of bases not matched to a gene: 10. The germline V gene encodes CDR1 SNHLY and CDR2 FYNNEI. The CDR3 totals 13 residues. The CDR3 DNA sequence: TGTGCCAGCAGTGGACTAGCGGATTCGGCGGGGTTCTTC. Protein product: CASSGLADSAGFF.

This clonotype has more than one count but fewer than ten. This chain uses TRBV2 with TRBJ2-7; tentatively, D is TRBD1 (6 bases). The CDR3 extends over 10 amino acids. V lost 7 bases and J 7 bases, leaving 8 bases between the germline ends. Germline V lookup: CDR1 SNHLY, CDR2 FYNNEI. The DNA for the CDR3 is TGTGCCAGCAAGGGGGAAGAGCAGTACTTC. Its protein is CASKGEEQYF.

The chain joins TRBV3-1 to TRBJ1-5; D ambiguous. V was clipped by 2 bases and J by 4 bases, with 12 bases between them. The CDR3 sequence is 15 residues long. Germline CDR1 and CDR2: LGHDT and YNNKEL (reference sequence). The CDR3 DNA follows: TGTGCCAGCAGCCAAAGTTTGGGCGGGAATCAGCCCCAGCATTTT. It yields the protein CASSQSLGGNQPQHF. Combining the CDR3 with reference TRBV3-1 and TRBJ1-5 gives the whole variable domain DTAVSQTPKYLVTQMGNDKSIKCEQNLGHDTMYWYKQDSKKFLKIMFSYNNKELIINETVPNRFSPKSPDKAHLNLHINSLELGDSAVYFCASSQSLGGNQPQHFGDGTRLSIL.

This chain joins TRBV7-8 and TRBJ2-7; 9 bases are shared with TRBD2. There are 12 residues in the CDR3. V was pared by 7 bases and J by 12 bases, with 10 bases of the junction left unmatched. CDR1 is SGHVS, CDR2 FQNEAQ, per germline. CDR3 protein: CASTLAGDSPYF. The DNA of the CDR3 is TGTGCCAGCACTTTAGCGGGGGACAGCCCGTACTTC.